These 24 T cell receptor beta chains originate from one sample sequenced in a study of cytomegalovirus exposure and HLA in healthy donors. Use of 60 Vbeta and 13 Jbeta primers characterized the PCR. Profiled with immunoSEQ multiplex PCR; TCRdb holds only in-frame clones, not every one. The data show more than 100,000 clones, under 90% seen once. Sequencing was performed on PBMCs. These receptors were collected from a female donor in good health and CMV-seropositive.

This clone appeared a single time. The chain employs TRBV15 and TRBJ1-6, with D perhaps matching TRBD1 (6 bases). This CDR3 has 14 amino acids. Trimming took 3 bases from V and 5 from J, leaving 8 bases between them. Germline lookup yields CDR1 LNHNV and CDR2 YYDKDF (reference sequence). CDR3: CATSRTGDNSPLHF. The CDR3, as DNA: TGTGCCACCAGCAGGACAGGAGATAATTCACCCCTCCACTTT. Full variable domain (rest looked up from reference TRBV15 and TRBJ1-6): DAMVIQNPRYQVTQFGKPVTLSCSQTLNHNVMYWYQQKSSQAPKLLFHYYDKDFNNEADTPDNFQSRRPNTSFCFLDIRSPGLGDTAMYLCATSRTGDNSPLHFGNGTRLTVT.

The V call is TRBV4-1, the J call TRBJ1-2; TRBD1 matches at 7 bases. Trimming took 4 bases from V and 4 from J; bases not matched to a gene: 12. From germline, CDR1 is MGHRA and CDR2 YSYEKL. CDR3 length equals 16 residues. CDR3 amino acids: CASSPSPGTASYGYTF. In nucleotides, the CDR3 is TGCGCCAGCAGCCCTAGTCCCGGGACAGCCTCCTATGGCTACACCTTC.

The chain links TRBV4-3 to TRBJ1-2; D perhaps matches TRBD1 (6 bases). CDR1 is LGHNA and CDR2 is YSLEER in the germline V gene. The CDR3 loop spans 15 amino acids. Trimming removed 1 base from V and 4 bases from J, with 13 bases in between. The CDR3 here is CASSQGLTGSYGYTF. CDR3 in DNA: TGCGCCAGCAGCCAAGGCCTTACAGGGTCCTATGGCTACACCTTC.

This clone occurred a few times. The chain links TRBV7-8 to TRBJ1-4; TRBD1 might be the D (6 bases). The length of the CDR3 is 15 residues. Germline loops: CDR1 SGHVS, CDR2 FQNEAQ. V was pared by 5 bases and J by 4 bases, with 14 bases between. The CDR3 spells CASSPDRVLNEKLFF. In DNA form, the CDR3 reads TGTGCCAGCAGCCCGGACAGAGTCCTTAATGAAAAACTGTTTTTT.

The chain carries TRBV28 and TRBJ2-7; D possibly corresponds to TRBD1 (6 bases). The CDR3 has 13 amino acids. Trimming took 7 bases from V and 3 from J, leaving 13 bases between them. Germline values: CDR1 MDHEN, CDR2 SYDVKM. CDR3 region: CASKTGSDYEQYF. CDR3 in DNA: TGTGCCAGCAAAACAGGGTCGGACTACGAGCAGTACTTC.

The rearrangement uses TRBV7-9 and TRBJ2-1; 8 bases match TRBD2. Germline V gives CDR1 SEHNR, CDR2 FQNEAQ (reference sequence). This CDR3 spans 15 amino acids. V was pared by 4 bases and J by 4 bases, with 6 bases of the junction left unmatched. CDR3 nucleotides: TGTGCCAGCAGCTCCCAGCGGGGGTTATACAATGAGCAGTTCTTC. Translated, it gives CASSSQRGLYNEQFF.

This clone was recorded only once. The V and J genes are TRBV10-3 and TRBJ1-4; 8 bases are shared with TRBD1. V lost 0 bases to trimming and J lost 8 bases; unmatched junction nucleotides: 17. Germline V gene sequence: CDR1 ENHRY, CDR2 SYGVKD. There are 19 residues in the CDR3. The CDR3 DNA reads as TGTGCCATCAGTGAGTCAATCGATCCGGGACAGGAAATAAGAGAAAAACTGTTTTTT. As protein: CAISESIDPGQEIREKLFF.

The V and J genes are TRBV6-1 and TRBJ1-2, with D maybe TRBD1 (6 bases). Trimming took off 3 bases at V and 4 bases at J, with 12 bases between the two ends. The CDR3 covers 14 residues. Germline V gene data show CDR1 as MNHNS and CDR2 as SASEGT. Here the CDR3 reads CASSDQLDSYGYTF. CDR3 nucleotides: TGTGCCAGCAGTGATCAATTGGACAGCTATGGCTACACCTTC.

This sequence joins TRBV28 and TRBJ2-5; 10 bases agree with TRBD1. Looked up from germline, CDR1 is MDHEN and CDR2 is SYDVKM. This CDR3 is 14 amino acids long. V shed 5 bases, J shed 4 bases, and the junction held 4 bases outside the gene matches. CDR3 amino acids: CASSPGQGTETQYF. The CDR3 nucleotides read TGTGCCAGCAGTCCGGGACAGGGGACAGAGACCCAGTACTTC.

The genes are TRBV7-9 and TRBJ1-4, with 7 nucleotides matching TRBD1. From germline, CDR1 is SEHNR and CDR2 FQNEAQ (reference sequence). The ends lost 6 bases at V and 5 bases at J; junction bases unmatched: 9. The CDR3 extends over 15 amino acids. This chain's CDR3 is CASSPGTERNEKLFF. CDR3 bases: TGTGCCAGCAGTCCCGGGACAGAGAGGAATGAAAAACTGTTTTTT. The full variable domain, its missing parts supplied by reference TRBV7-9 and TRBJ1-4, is DTGVSQNPRHKITKRGQNVTFRCDPISEHNRLYWYRQTLGQGPEFLTYFQNEAQLEKSRLLSDRFSAERPKGSFSTLEIQRTEQGDSAMYLCASSPGTERNEKLFFGSGTQLSVL.

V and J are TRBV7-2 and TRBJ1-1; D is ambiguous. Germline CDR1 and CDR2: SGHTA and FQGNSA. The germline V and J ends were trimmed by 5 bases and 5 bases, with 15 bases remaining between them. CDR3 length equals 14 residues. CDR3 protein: CASSISLGLTEAFF. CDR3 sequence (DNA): TGTGCCAGCAGCATCTCCCTTGGGCTTACTGAAGCTTTCTTT.

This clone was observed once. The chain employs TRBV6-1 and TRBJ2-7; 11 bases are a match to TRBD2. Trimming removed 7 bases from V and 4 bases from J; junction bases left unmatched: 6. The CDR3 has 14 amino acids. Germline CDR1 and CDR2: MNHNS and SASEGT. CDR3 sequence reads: CASKASGGSYEQYF. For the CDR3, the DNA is TGTGCCAGCAAGGCTAGCGGGGGGTCGTACGAGCAGTACTTC.

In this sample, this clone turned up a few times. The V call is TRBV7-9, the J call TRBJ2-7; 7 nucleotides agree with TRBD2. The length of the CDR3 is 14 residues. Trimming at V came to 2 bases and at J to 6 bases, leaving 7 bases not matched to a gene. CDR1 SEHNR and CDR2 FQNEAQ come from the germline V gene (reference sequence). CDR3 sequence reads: CASSLQGGRGEQYF. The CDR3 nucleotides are TGTGCCAGCAGCTTACAGGGTGGGAGGGGCGAGCAGTACTTC.

CDR3 coding DNA: TGTGCCAGCAGTGAATTGGGGGGTAATGAAAAACTGTTTTTT. This gives the protein CASSELGGNEKLFF. V is TRBV7-7 and J is TRBJ1-4, with a weak D call TRBD1 (5 bases). Between the trimmed V and J ends, which lost 6 bases and 4 bases, there was a span of 12 bases. Germline values: CDR1 SSHAT, CDR2 FNYEAQ (reference sequence). The CDR3 totals 14 residues.

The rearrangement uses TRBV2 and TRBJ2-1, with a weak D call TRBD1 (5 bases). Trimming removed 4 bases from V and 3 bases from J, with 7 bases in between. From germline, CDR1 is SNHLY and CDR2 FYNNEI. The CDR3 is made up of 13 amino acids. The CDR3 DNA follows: TGTGCCAGCAGTGGACAGTTCTACAATGAGCAGTTCTTC. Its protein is CASSGQFYNEQFF.

DNA of the CDR3: TGTGCCAGCAGCGACCTCAGGGCAGGGAGGACCGGGGAGCTGTTTTTT. This translates into CASSDLRAGRTGELFF. The J gene is TRBJ2-2, the V gene TRBV5-6; possibly TRBD2 for D (6 bases). The CDR3 has 16 amino acids. Germline-derived CDR1 and CDR2 are SGHDT and YYEEEE. The ends were cut back, 4 bases at V and 5 bases at J, with 18 bases in the middle.

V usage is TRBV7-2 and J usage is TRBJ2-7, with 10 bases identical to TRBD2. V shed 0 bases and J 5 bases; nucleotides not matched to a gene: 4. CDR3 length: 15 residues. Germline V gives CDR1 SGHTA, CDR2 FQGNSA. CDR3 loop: CASSLASGGANEQYF. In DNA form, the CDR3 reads TGTGCCAGCAGCTTAGCCAGCGGGGGGGCCAACGAGCAGTACTTC.

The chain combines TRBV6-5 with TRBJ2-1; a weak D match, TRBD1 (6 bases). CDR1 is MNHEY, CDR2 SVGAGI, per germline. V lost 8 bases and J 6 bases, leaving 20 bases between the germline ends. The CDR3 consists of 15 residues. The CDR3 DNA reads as TGTGCCAGCTCGAAACTCGACAGGCTAAGCAATGAGCAGTTCTTC. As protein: CASSKLDRLSNEQFF.

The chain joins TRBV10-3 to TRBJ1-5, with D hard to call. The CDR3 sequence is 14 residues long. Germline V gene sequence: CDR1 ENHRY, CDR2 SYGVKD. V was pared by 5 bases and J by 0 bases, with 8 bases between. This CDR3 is CAISPGNSNQPQHF. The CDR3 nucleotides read TGTGCCATCAGTCCAGGAAATAGCAATCAGCCCCAGCATTTT.

Written as DNA, the CDR3 is TGTGCCAGCAGCCTGGGCACGGAACCATTCTACACCATATATTTT. This translates into CASSLGTEPFYTIYF. The genes are TRBV6-6 and TRBJ1-3; D gene uncertain. This CDR3 has 15 amino acids. Germline V CDR1 and CDR2: MNHNY, SVGAGI (reference sequence). Trimming left V 6 bases short and J 8 bases short, with 20 bases between.

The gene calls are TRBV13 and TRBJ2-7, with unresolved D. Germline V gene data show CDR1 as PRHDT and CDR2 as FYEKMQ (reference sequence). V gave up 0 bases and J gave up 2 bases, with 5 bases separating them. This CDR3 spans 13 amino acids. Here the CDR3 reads CASSLGLTYEQYF. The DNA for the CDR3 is TGTGCCAGCAGCTTAGGCCTAACCTACGAGCAGTACTTC.

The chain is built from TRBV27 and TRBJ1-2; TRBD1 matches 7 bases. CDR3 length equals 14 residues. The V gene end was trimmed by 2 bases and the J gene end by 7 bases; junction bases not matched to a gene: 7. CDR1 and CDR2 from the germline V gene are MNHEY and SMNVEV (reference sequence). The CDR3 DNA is TGTGCCAGCAGTTTAGACAGGGCCGTTTCTGGCTACACCTTC. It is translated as CASSLDRAVSGYTF.

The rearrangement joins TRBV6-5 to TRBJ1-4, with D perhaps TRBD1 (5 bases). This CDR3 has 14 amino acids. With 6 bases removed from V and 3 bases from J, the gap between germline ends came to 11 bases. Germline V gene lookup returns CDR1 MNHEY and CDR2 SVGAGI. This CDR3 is CASSPRDSNEKLFF. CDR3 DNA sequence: TGTGCCAGCAGCCCCAGGGATTCTAATGAAAAACTGTTTTTT.

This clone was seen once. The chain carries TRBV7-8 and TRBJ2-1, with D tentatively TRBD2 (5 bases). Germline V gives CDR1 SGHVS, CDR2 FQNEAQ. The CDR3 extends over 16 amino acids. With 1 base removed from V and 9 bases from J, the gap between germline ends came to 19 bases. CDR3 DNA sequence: TGTGCCAGCAGCTTAGGCGGACCCACTTCACGGGGTGAGCAGTTCTTC. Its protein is CASSLGGPTSRGEQFF.